The clone carrying this TCR beta chain was detected only once. CDR3 and TCR beta VDJ profiling relied on genomic DNA as the template. TCRdb passed the reads through MiXCR, listing each CDR3 protein once. Altogether around 160,000 distinct CDR3 sequences are present, 45% to 55% being singletons, with the ten largest covering 2.5% to 3%. This CDR3 comprises 13 residues. Germline CDR1 reads SGHTA; CDR2 reads FQGNSA. V gave up 4 bases and J gave up 5 bases, with 11 bases separating them. Patients chosen for sequencing had shown CD8+CD57+ cell expansion by flow cytometry. Patients were untreated when blood was sampled. This sample is drawn from a study of CD8+CD57+ T cells in acquired aplastic anemia.

The chain links TRBV7-2 to TRBJ2-5; D tentatively fits TRBD1 or TRBD2 (6 bases each). The receptor's source is a human donor with aplastic anemia. Sequenced input: sorted CD4+, CD8+, or CD8+CD57+ T cells (not recorded which) from PBMCs. The CDR3 DNA reads as TGTGCCAGCAGCTCTGTAGGGGGGGAGACCCAGTACTTC. Its protein product is CASSSVGGETQYF.